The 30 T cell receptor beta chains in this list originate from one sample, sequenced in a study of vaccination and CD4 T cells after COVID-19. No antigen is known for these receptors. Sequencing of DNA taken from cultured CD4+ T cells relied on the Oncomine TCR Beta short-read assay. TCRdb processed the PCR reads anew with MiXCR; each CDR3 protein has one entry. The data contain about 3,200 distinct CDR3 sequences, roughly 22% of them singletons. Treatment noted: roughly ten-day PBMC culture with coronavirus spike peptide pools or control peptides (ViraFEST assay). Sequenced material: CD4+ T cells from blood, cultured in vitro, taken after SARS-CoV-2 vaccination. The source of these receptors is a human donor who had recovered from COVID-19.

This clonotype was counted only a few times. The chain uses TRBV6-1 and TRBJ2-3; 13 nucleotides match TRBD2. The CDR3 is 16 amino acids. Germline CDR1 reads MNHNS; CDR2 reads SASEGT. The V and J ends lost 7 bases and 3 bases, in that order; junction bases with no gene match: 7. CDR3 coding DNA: TGTGCCAGCACCGACCCGACTAGCGGGGGGACAGATACGCAGTATTTT. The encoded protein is CASTDPTSGGTDTQYF.

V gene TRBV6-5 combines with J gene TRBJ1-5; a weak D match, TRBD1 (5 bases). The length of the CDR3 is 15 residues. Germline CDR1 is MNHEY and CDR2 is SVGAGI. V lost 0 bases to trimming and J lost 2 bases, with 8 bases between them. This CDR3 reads CASSYSGRGNQPQHF. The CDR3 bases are TGTGCCAGCAGTTACTCCGGCAGGGGCAATCAGCCCCAGCATTTT.

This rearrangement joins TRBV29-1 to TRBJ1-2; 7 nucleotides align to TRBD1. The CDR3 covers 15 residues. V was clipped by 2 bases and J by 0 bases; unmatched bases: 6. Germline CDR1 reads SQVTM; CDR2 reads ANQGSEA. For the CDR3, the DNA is TGCAGCGTTGAACCGAGGGGGCGCTCTAACTATGGCTACACCTTC. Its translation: CSVEPRGRSNYGYTF.

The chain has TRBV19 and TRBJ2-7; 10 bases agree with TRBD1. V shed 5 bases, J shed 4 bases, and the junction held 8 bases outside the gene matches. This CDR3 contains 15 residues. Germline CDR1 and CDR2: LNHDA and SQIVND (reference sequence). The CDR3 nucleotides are TGTGCCAGTAGTTTACCGGGACAGGGGTCATACGAGCAGTACTTC. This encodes CASSLPGQGSYEQYF. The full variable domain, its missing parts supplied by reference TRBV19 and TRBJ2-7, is DGGITQSPKYLFRKEGQNVTLSCEQNLNHDAMYWYRQDPGQGLRLIYYSQIVNDFQKGDIAEGYSVSREKKESFPLTVTSAQKNPTAFYLCASSLPGQGSYEQYFGPGTRLTVT.

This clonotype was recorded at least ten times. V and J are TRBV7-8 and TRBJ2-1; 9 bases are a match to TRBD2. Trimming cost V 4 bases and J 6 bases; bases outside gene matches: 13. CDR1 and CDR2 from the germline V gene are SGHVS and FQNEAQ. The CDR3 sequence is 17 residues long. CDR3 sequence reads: CASSSAGGRGRANEQFF. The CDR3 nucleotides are TGTGCCAGCAGCTCCGCGGGAGGGCGGGGGAGAGCCAATGAGCAGTTCTTC.

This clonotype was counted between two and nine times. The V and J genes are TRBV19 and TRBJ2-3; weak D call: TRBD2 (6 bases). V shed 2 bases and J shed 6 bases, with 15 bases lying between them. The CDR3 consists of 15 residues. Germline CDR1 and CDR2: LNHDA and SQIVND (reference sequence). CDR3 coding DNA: TGTGCCAGTAGTATACAGGCGGGGCCGCGTGATACGCAGTATTTT. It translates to CASSIQAGPRDTQYF.

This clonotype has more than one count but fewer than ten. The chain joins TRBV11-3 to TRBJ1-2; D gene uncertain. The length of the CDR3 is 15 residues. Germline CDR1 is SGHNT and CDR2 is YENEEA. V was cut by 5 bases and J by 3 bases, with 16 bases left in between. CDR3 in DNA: TGTGCCAGCAGCGCAGCCCCCCGGAGCCACTATGGCTACACCTTC. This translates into CASSAAPRSHYGYTF. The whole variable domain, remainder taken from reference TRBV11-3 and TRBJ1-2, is EAGVVQSPRYKIIEKKQPVAFWCNPISGHNTLYWYLQNLGQGPELLIRYENEEAVDDSQLPKDRFSAERLKGVDSTLKIQPAELGDSAVYLCASSAAPRSHYGYTFGSGTRLTVV.

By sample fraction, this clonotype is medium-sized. The CDR3 DNA reads TGTGCCAGCAGCCCCGGCGGCAGGGGGACCTACGAGCAGTACTTC. The encoded protein is CASSPGGRGTYEQYF. The chain uses TRBV7-9 and TRBJ2-7, with 7 nucleotides matching TRBD1. This CDR3 comprises 15 residues. The V gene end was trimmed by 5 bases and the J gene end by 2 bases; junction bases not matched to a gene: 9. Germline V gene sequence: CDR1 SEHNR, CDR2 FQNEAQ (reference sequence).

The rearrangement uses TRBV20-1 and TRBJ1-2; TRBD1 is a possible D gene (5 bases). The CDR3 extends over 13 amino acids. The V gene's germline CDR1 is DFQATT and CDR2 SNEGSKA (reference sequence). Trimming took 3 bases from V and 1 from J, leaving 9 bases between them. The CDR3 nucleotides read TGCAGTGCTAGCCTGGGGGTTAACTATGGCTACACCTTC. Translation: CSASLGVNYGYTF.

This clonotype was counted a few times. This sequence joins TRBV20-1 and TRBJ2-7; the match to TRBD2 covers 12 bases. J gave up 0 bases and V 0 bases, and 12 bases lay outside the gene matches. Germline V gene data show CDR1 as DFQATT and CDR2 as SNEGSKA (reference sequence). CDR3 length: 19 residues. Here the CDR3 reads CSARDSASGGARGSYEQYF. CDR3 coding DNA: TGCAGTGCTAGAGATTCAGCTAGCGGGGGGGCCAGGGGCTCCTACGAGCAGTACTTC.

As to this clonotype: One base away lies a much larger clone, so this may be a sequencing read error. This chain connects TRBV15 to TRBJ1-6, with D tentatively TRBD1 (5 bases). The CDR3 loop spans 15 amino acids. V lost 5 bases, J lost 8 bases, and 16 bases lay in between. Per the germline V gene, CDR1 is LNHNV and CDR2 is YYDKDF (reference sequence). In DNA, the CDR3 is TGTGCCACCAGCGGACGGGGCACCCAATATTCACCCCTCCACTTT. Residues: CATSGRGTQYSPLHF.

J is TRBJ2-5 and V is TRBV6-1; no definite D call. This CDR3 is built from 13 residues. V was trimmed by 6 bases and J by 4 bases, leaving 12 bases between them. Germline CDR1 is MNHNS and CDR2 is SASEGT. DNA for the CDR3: TGTGCCAGCAGAGGACGGGTCCCAGAGACCCAGTACTTC. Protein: CASRGRVPETQYF.

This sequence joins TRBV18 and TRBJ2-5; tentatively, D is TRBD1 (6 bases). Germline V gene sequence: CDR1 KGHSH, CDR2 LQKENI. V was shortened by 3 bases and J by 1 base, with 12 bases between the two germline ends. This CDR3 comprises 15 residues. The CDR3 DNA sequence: TGTGCCAGCTCACCCCTCGGACAGATCCAAGAGACCCAGTACTTC. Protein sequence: CASSPLGQIQETQYF. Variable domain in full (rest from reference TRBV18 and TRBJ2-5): NAGVMQNPRHLVRRRGQEARLRCSPMKGHSHVYWYRQLPEEGLKFMVYLQKENIIDESGMPKERFSAEFPKEGPSILRIQQVVRGDSAAYFCASSPLGQIQETQYFGPGTRLLVL.

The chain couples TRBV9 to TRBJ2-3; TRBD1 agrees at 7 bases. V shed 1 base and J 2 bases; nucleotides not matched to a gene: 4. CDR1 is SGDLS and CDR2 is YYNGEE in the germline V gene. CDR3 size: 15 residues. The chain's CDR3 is CASSVRGQVTDTQYF. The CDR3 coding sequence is TGTGCCAGCAGCGTAAGGGGGCAGGTCACAGATACGCAGTATTTT.

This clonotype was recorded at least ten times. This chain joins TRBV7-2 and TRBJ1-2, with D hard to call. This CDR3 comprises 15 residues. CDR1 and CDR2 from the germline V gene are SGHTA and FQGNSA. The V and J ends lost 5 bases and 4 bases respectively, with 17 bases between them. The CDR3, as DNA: TGTGCCAGCAGCCTAGGACTTCCCTCTAGCTATGGCTACACCTTC. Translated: CASSLGLPSSYGYTF.

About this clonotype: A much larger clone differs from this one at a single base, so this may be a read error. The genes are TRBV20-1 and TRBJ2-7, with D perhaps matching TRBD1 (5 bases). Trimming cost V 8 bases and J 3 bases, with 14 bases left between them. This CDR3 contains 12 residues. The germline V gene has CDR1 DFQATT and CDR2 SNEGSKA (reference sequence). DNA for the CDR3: TGCAGTACTTCAGGGTTGATCTACGAGCAGTACTTC. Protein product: CSTSGLIYEQYF.

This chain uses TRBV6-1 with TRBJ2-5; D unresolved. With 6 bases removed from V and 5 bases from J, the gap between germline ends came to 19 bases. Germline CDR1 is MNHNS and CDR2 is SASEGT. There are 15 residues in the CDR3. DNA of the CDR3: TGTGCCAGCAGCCCGGCATCGGCTGGGTGGGAGACCCAGTACTTC. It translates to CASSPASAGWETQYF.

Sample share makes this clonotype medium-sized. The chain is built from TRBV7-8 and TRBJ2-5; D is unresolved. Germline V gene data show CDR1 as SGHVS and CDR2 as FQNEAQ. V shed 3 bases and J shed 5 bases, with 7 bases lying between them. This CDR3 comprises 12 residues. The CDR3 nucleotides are TGTGCCAGCAGCTTGACCATTGAGACCCAGTACTTC. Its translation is CASSLTIETQYF.

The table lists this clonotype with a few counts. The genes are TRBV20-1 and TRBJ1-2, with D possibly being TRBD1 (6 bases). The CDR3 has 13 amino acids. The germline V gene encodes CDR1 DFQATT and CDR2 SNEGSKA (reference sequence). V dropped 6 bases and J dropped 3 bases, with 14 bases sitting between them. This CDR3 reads CSALPRQDYGYTF. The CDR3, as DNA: TGCAGTGCGCTACCTCGACAGGACTATGGCTACACCTTC.

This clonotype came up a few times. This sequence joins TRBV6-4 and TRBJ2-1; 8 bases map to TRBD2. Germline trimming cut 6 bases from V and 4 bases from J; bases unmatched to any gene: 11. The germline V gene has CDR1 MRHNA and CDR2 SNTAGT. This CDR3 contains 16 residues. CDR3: CASRGSTGGLYNEQFF. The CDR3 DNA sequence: TGTGCCAGCAGAGGATCGACGGGGGGGCTATACAATGAGCAGTTCTTC.

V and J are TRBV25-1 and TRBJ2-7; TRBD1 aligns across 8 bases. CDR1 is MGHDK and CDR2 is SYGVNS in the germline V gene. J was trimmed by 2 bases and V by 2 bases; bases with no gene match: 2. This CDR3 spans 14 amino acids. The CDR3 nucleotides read TGTGCCAGCAGTGAAGAACAGGGGGCCTACGAGCAGTACTTC. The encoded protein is CASSEEQGAYEQYF.

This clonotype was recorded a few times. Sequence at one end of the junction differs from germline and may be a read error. DNA for the CDR3: TGTGCCAGCTGCTTAGCGGGGGACACCACCTACAATGAGCAGTTCTTC. It codes for CASCLAGDTTYNEQFF. This chain joins TRBV7-2 and TRBJ2-1; 9 nucleotides line up with TRBD2. From germline, CDR1 is SGHTA and CDR2 FQGNSA. This CDR3 region has 16 residues.

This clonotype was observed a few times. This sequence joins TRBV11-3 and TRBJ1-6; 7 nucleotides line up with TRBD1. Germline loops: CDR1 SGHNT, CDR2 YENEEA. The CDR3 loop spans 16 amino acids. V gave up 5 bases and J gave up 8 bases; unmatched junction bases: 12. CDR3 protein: CASSESTGWADSPLHF. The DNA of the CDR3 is TGTGCCAGCAGCGAATCGACAGGGTGGGCGGATTCACCCCTCCACTTT.

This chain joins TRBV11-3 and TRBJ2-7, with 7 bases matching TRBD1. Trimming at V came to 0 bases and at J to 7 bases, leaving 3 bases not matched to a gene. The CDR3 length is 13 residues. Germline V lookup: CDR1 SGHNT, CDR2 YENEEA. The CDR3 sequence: CASSLEGGNEQYF. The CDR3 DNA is TGTGCCAGCAGCTTAGAAGGGGGCAATGAGCAGTACTTC. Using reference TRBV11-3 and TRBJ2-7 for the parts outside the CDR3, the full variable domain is EAGVVQSPRYKIIEKKQPVAFWCNPISGHNTLYWYLQNLGQGPELLIRYENEEAVDDSQLPKDRFSAERLKGVDSTLKIQPAELGDSAVYLCASSLEGGNEQYFGPGTRLTVT.

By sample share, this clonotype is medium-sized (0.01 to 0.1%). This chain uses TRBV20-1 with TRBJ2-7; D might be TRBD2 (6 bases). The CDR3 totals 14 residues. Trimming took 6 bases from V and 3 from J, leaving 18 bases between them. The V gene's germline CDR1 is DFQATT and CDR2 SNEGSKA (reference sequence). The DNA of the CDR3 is TGCAGTGCCGATAGCGGCCGATTGGGCTACGAGCAGTACTTC. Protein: CSADSGRLGYEQYF.

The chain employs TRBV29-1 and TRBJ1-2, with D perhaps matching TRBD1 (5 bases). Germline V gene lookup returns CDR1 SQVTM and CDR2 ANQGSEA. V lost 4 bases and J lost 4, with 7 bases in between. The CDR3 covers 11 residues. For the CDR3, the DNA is TGCAGCGTTGGTGGGGGCTATGGCTACACCTTC. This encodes CSVGGGYGYTF. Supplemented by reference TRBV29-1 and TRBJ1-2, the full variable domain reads SAVISQKPSRDICQRGTSLTIQCQVDSQVTMMFWYRQQPGQSLTLIATANQGSEATYESGFVIDKFPISRPNLTFSTLTVSNMSPEDSSIYLCSVGGGYGYTFGSGTRLTVV.

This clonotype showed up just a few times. The CDR3 sequence is CASSPGQGAGNQPQHF. The DNA of the CDR3 is TGTGCCAGCAGCCCGGGACAGGGGGCCGGCAATCAGCCCCAGCATTTT. V usage is TRBV6-1 and J usage is TRBJ1-5; 12 bases match TRBD1. Germline V gene data show CDR1 as MNHNS and CDR2 as SASEGT. The V segment lost 6 bases and the J segment 2 bases; nucleotides outside the gene matches: 5. CDR3 length equals 16 residues.

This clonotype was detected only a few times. The CDR3 nucleotides are TGTGCCAGCAGAGTGGGAATCGAGCAGTACTTC. This codes for CASRVGIEQYF. V is TRBV6-1 and J is TRBJ2-7; D is unclear. Germline V gene data show CDR1 as MNHNS and CDR2 as SASEGT. Trimming took off 6 bases at V and 6 bases at J, with 9 bases between the two ends. The CDR3 consists of 11 residues.

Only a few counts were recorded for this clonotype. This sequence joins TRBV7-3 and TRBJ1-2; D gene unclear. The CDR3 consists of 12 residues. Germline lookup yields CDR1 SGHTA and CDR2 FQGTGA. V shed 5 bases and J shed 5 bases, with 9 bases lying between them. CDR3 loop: CASSLDNYGYTF. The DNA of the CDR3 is TGTGCCAGCAGCCTAGACAATTATGGCTACACCTTC.

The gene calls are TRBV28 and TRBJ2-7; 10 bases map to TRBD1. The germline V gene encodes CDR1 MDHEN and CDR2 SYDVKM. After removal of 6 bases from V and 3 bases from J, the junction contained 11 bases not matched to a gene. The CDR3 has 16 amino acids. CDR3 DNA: TGTGCCAGCAGCGCGCTCTTGGGACAGGGGAACTACGAGCAGTACTTC. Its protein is CASSALLGQGNYEQYF.